Below are 23 T cell receptor beta chains sequenced from a single sample in a study of blood T cell repertoires in COVID-19. TCRdb's copy holds only in-frame clones and misses some; the assay was immunoSEQ multiplex PCR. Of around 71,000 clones listed, approximately 89% are singletons. The sequenced sample consisted of peripheral blood. The receptors were gathered from a man older than 75 with acute or convalescent COVID-19.

This clone came up once. The V and J genes are TRBV7-9 and TRBJ2-3; D unclear. Germline CDR1 SEHNR, CDR2 FQNEAQ (reference sequence). This CDR3 region has 17 residues. The V end lost 0 bases, the J end lost 0 bases, and 13 bases lay between the germline ends. Here the CDR3 DNA reads TGTGCCAGCAGCTTAGCGCCTTACGGGTCTAGCACAGATACGCAGTATTTT. Its protein product is CASSLAPYGSSTDTQYF. The whole variable domain, remainder taken from reference TRBV7-9 and TRBJ2-3, is DTGVSQNPRHKITKRGQNVTFRCDPISEHNRLYWYRQTLGQGPEFLTYFQNEAQLEKSRLLSDRFSAERPKGSFSTLEIQRTEQGDSAMYLCASSLAPYGSSTDTQYFGPGTRLTVL.

In this sample, this clone turned up a few times. The chain carries TRBV9 and TRBJ2-7; possibly TRBD1 for D (6 bases). Per germline, CDR1 SGDLS and CDR2 YYNGEE. Trimming left V 2 bases short and J 3 bases short, with 15 bases between. The CDR3 extends over 15 amino acids. The CDR3 DNA sequence: TGTGCCAGCAGCGTTCGACAGGCCGACTTCTACGAGCAGTACTTC. Translated: CASSVRQADFYEQYF. The full variable domain, completed using reference TRBV9 and TRBJ2-7, is DSGVTQTPKHLITATGQRVTLRCSPRSGDLSVYWYQQSLDQGLQFLIQYYNGEERAKGNILERFSAQQFPDLHSELNLSSLELGDSALYFCASSVRQADFYEQYFGPGTRLTVT.

This chain joins TRBV29-1 and TRBJ1-3; D might be TRBD1 (5 bases). Trimming took 6 bases from V and 2 from J, leaving 8 bases between them. CDR1 is SQVTM and CDR2 is ANQGSEA in the germline V gene. The CDR3 contains 12 residues. CDR3: CSVREAGNTIYF. The CDR3 nucleotides read TGCAGCGTCAGGGAAGCTGGAAACACCATATATTTT. Full variable domain (rest looked up from reference TRBV29-1 and TRBJ1-3): SAVISQKPSRDICQRGTSLTIQCQVDSQVTMMFWYRQQPGQSLTLIATANQGSEATYESGFVIDKFPISRPNLTFSTLTVSNMSPEDSSIYLCSVREAGNTIYFGEGSWLTVV.

The rearrangement links TRBV30 to TRBJ1-2, with 9 nucleotides matching TRBD1. Germline CDR1 and CDR2: GTSNPN and SVGIG (reference sequence). The CDR3 length is 13 residues. The V segment lost 5 bases and the J segment 7 bases; nucleotides outside the gene matches: 8. The CDR3 bases are TGTGCCTGGGCCGGGACAGGGCTTGGTGGCTACACCTTC. Translated, it gives CAWAGTGLGGYTF.

The V and J genes are TRBV29-1 and TRBJ1-1; 7 nucleotides agree with TRBD1. CDR1 is SQVTM, CDR2 ANQGSEA, per germline. J gave up 4 bases and V 6 bases, and 2 bases lay outside the gene matches. This CDR3 is built from 11 residues. The CDR3 bases are TGCAGCGTCAACAGGGGCACTGAAGCTTTCTTT. Encoded protein: CSVNRGTEAFF.

The chain combines TRBV28 with TRBJ1-4, with 7 bases fitting TRBD1. The CDR3 is 14 amino acids. J was trimmed by 10 bases and V by 2 bases; bases with no gene match: 7. Germline V gene sequence: CDR1 MDHEN, CDR2 SYDVKM. The CDR3 loop is CASSLVRGRRKLFF. The CDR3 nucleotides read TGTGCCAGCAGTTTAGTTAGGGGGCGCAGAAAACTGTTTTTT.

This chain's CDR3 is CASRDSSGGNEQFF. CDR3 sequence (DNA): TGTGCCAGCAGAGATTCTAGCGGGGGAAATGAGCAGTTCTTC. The chain has TRBV6-5 and TRBJ2-1, with TRBD2 matching 10 bases. The V segment lost 6 bases and the J segment 7 bases; nucleotides outside the gene matches: 6. This CDR3 contains 14 residues. In germline, CDR1 is MNHEY, CDR2 SVGAGI.

V usage is TRBV24-1 and J usage is TRBJ1-2; tentative D call: TRBD1 (5 bases). Trimming pared 10 bases from V and 3 bases from J, leaving 11 bases between. Germline V lookup: CDR1 KGHDR, CDR2 SFDVKD. The CDR3 has 12 residues. The CDR3 region has the DNA TGTGCCACTATATTCAGGGACTATGGCTACACCTTC. Its translation is CATIFRDYGYTF.

This clone was counted once. The genes are TRBV28 and TRBJ2-2; 7 bases are shared with TRBD1. Germline trimming cut 7 bases from V and 5 bases from J; bases unmatched to any gene: 22. CDR1 is MDHEN, CDR2 SYDVKM, per germline. This CDR3 is built from 19 residues. Here the CDR3 reads CASTLFGYLTGVVTGELFF. CDR3 bases: TGTGCCAGCACCCTTTTTGGTTACTTAACAGGGGTGGTGACCGGGGAGCTGTTTTTT. The full variable domain, its missing parts supplied by reference TRBV28 and TRBJ2-2, is DVKVTQSSRYLVKRTGEKVFLECVQDMDHENMFWYRQDPGLGLRLIYFSYDVKMKEKGDIPEGYSVSREKKERFSLILESASTNQTSMYLCASTLFGYLTGVVTGELFFGEGSRLTVL.

This chain joins TRBV7-7 and TRBJ2-4; 7 bases fit TRBD1. There are 16 residues in the CDR3. Looked up from germline, CDR1 is SSHAT and CDR2 is FNYEAQ (reference sequence). Trimming removed 5 bases from V and 6 bases from J; junction bases left unmatched: 13. CDR3 protein: CASSLTRQGLRNIQYF. CDR3 bases: TGTGCCAGCAGCCTCACAAGACAGGGCCTAAGAAACATTCAGTACTTC.

V gene TRBV5-4 combines with J gene TRBJ2-2; no reliable D call. The CDR3 sequence is 15 residues long. Germline CDR1 and CDR2: SGHNT and YYREEE (reference sequence). Trimming took 3 bases from V and 1 from J, leaving 10 bases between them. CDR3 amino acids: CASSSPRQNTGELFF. The CDR3 DNA reads as TGTGCCAGCAGCTCCCCCAGACAGAACACCGGGGAGCTGTTTTTT.

This chain joins TRBV19 and TRBJ2-3, with D unresolved. The V end was cut by 6 bases, the J end by 2 bases, with 9 bases between. Germline CDR1 is LNHDA and CDR2 is SQIVND (reference sequence). This CDR3 has 13 residues. CDR3 residues: CASRSQNTDTQYF. The CDR3 DNA follows: TGTGCCAGTAGATCCCAGAACACAGATACGCAGTATTTT.

V gene TRBV28 combines with J gene TRBJ2-7; 12 bases align to TRBD2. The V and J ends lost 1 base and 2 bases, in that order; junction bases with no gene match: 15. CDR1 and CDR2 from the germline V gene are MDHEN and SYDVKM. The CDR3 totals 20 residues. The CDR3 sequence is CASSLFRTSGELPKAYEQYF. The CDR3 DNA is TGTGCCAGCAGTTTATTCCGGACTAGCGGGGAGCTACCTAAGGCCTACGAGCAGTACTTC.

The V gene is TRBV29-1, the J gene TRBJ2-7, with TRBD1 matching over 8 bases. Trimming cost V 7 bases and J 6 bases; bases outside gene matches: 14. There are 14 residues in the CDR3. Germline lookup yields CDR1 SQVTM and CDR2 ANQGSEA. CDR3 residues: CSAETGATSSEQYF. DNA of the CDR3: TGCAGCGCCGAGACAGGGGCGACCTCTTCCGAGCAGTACTTC.

The V call is TRBV7-2, the J call TRBJ2-3; unclear D gene. Germline loops: CDR1 SGHTA, CDR2 FQGNSA. V lost 2 bases and J lost 2, with 14 bases in between. The CDR3 is made up of 16 amino acids. The CDR3 reads CASSLNQESYTDTQYF. The CDR3, as DNA: TGTGCCAGCAGCTTAAACCAGGAATCCTACACAGATACGCAGTATTTT.

The chain couples TRBV20-1 to TRBJ1-1; D is perhaps TRBD1 (5 bases). The V end was cut by 2 bases, the J end by 4 bases, with 5 bases between. The CDR3 is 11 amino acids. CDR1 and CDR2 (germline): DFQATT, SNEGSKA (reference sequence). The CDR3 region has the DNA TGCAGTGCTAGACAGGGCACTGAAGCTTTCTTT. Protein: CSARQGTEAFF.

V is TRBV19 and J is TRBJ2-7; 7 bases line up with TRBD1. This CDR3 is built from 12 residues. Per germline, CDR1 LNHDA and CDR2 SQIVND (reference sequence). The ends lost 5 bases at V and 12 bases at J; junction bases unmatched: 10. The CDR3 is CASSPRQGVAYF. As DNA, the CDR3 is TGTGCCAGTAGTCCCCGACAGGGAGTTGCGTACTTC.

This chain joins TRBV7-2 and TRBJ1-6; D might be TRBD1 (5 bases). This CDR3 has 15 amino acids. Germline-derived CDR1 and CDR2 are SGHTA and FQGNSA. Trimming shortened V by 4 bases and J by 8 bases, and 15 bases separated the two germline ends. The CDR3 DNA reads TGTGCCAGCAGCTCTAGCGGCCAGGGTCATTCACCCCTCCACTTT. This translates into CASSSSGQGHSPLHF.

The chain joins TRBV10-3 to TRBJ1-1; D uncertain. This CDR3 comprises 13 residues. CDR1 ENHRY and CDR2 SYGVKD come from the germline V gene. Trimming pared 6 bases from V and 3 bases from J, leaving 11 bases between. CDR3 loop: CAIRNEGHTEAFF. The CDR3 DNA reads TGTGCCATCAGAAACGAGGGTCACACTGAAGCTTTCTTT.

The table lists this clone with a count of one. The rearrangement joins TRBV7-2 to TRBJ2-7, with a possible D match to TRBD1 (6 bases). From germline, CDR1 is SGHTA and CDR2 FQGNSA. This CDR3 is built from 14 residues. The germline V and J ends were trimmed by 0 bases and 4 bases, with 10 bases remaining between them. The CDR3 region is CASSLATGWYEQYF. The CDR3 nucleotides read TGTGCCAGCAGCTTAGCAACAGGGTGGTACGAGCAGTACTTC.

The chain joins TRBV28 to TRBJ2-7; 9 bases line up with TRBD2. V shed 6 bases, J shed 3 bases, and the junction held 12 bases outside the gene matches. Germline V gene data show CDR1 as MDHEN and CDR2 as SYDVKM. This CDR3 spans 16 amino acids. The CDR3 reads CASRSHSSGVYYEQYF. CDR3 sequence (DNA): TGTGCCAGCAGAAGTCACTCTAGCGGGGTATACTACGAGCAGTACTTC.

The chain combines TRBV18 with TRBJ2-1, with 9 bases fitting TRBD2. The V gene end was trimmed by 1 base and the J gene end by 3 bases; junction bases not matched to a gene: 4. The CDR3 extends over 16 amino acids. Per germline, CDR1 KGHSH and CDR2 LQKENI. CDR3 nucleotides: TGTGCCAGCTCACCACTAGCGGGAGCAAACTACAATGAGCAGTTCTTC. Translating gives CASSPLAGANYNEQFF.

The chain combines TRBV7-8 with TRBJ2-3; 13 nucleotides match TRBD2. The CDR3 spans 17 residues. Germline V gives CDR1 SGHVS, CDR2 FQNEAQ. J lost 6 bases, V lost 6 bases, and 12 bases had no gene match. CDR3 bases: TGTGCCAGCAGGGCTGATTGGACTAGCGGGGGATTTGATACGCAGTATTTT. It translates to CASRADWTSGGFDTQYF.